The table lists the clone carrying this T cell receptor beta chain with a count of one. The data derive from a study of control samples from healthy donors and cancer patients. V dropped 4 bases and J dropped 2 bases, with 21 bases sitting between them. CDR3 length equals 18 residues. Germline CDR1 and CDR2: SQVTM and ANQGSEA. The data were produced by immunoSEQ multiplex PCR, yet TCRdb's version contains in-frame clones alone and is incomplete. The data contain tens of thousands of clones, roughly 85% of them singletons. The sequence came from a man aged 35 to 55 in good health. Input material: blood. The V gene is TRBV29-1, the J gene TRBJ2-6; a weak D match, TRBD2 (5 bases). Here the CDR3 DNA reads TGCAGCGTTGCAAGGGAGACGTTGGTGATCCCTGGGGCCAACGTCCTGACTTTC. It encodes CSVARETLVIPGANVLTF.